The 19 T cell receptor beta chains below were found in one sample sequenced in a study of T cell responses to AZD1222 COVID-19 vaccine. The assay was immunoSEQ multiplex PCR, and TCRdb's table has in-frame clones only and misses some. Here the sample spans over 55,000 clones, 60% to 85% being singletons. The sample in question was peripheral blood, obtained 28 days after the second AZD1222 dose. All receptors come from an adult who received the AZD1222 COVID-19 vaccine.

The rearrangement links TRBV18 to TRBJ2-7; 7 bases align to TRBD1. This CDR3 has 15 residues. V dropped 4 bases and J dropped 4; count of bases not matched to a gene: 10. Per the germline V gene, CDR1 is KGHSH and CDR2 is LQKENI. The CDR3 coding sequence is TGTGCCAGCTCACTCGGACAGGCGGCTCCATACGAGCAGTACTTC. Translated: CASSLGQAAPYEQYF. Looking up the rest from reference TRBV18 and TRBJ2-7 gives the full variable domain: NAGVMQNPRHLVRRRGQEARLRCSPMKGHSHVYWYRQLPEEGLKFMVYLQKENIIDESGMPKERFSAEFPKEGPSILRIQQVVRGDSAAYFCASSLGQAAPYEQYFGPGTRLTVT.

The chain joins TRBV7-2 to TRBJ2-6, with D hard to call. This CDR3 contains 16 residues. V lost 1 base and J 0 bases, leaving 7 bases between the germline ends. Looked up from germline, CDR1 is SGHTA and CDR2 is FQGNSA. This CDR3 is CASSLEGPSGANVLTF. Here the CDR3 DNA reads TGTGCCAGCAGCTTAGAGGGCCCCTCTGGGGCCAACGTCCTGACTTTC.

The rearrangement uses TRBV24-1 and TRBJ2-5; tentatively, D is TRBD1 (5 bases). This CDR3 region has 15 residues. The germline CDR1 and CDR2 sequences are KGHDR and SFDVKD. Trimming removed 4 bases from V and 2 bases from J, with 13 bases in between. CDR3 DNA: TGTGCCACCAGTGACCAGGGTTCAGGTCAAGAGACCCAGTACTTC. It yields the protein CATSDQGSGQETQYF.

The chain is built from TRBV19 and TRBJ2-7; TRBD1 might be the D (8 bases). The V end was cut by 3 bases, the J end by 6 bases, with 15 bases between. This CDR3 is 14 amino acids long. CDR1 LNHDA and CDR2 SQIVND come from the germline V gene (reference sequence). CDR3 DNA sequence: TGTGCCAGTAGTATCCAGACAGGGGAGGGCGAGCAGTACTTC. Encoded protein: CASSIQTGEGEQYF.

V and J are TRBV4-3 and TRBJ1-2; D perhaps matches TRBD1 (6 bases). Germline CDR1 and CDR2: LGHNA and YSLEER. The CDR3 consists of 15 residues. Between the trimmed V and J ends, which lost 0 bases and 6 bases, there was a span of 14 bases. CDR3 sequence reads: CASSQDLTGFDGYTF. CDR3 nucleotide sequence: TGCGCCAGCAGCCAAGACCTGACAGGCTTCGATGGCTACACCTTC.

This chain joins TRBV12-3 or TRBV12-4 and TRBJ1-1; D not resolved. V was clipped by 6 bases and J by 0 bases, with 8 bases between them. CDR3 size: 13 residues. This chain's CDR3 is CASSGRVNTEAFF. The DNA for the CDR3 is TGTGCCAGCAGCGGAAGGGTGAACACTGAAGCTTTCTTT.

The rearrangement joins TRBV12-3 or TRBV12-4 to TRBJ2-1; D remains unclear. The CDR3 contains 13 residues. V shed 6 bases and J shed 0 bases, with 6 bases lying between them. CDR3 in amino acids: CASSRTSYNEQFF. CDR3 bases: TGTGCCAGCAGCCGGACCTCCTACAATGAGCAGTTCTTC.

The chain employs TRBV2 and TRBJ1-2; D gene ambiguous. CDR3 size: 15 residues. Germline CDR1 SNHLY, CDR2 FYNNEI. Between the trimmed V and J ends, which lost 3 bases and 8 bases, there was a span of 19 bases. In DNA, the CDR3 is TGTGCCAGCAGTGAGGCGCCAGCCCTATCCGGCGGCTACACCTTC. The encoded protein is CASSEAPALSGGYTF.

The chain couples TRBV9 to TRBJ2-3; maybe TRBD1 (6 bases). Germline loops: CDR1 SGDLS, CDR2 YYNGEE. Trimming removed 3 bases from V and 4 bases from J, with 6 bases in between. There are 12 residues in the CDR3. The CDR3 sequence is CASSAGADTQYF. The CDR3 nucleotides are TGTGCCAGCAGCGCAGGGGCAGATACGCAGTATTTT.

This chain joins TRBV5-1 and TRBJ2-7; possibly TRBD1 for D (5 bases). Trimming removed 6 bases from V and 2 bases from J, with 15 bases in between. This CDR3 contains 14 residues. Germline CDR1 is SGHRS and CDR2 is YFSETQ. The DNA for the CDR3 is TGCGCCAGCACCTCGACAGTATCTACCTACGAGCAGTACTTC. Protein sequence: CASTSTVSTYEQYF.

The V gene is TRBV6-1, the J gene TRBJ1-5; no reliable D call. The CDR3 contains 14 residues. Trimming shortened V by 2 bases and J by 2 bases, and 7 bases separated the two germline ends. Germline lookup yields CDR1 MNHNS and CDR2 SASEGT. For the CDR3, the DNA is TGTGCCAGCAGTGAAAAACTGGGCAATCAGCCCCAGCATTTT. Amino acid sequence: CASSEKLGNQPQHF.

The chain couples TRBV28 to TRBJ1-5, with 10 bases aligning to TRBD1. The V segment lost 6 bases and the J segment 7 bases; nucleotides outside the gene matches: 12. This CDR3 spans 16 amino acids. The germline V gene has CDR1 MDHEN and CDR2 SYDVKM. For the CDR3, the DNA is TGTGCCAGCAGACCGCTCGGGACAGGGGAGACGCAGCCCCAGCATTTT. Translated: CASRPLGTGETQPQHF.

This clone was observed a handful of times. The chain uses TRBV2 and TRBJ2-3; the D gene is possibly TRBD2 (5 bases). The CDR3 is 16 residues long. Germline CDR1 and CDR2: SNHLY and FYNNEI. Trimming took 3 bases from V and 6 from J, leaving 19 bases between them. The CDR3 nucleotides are TGTGCCAGCAGTGAGGCCGCGGGCCCCCTCAAGGATACGCAGTATTTT. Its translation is CASSEAAGPLKDTQYF.

The CDR3 protein is CASSTTRDRGFNGELFF. CDR3 DNA: TGTGCCAGCAGTACTACCCGGGACAGGGGCTTTAACGGGGAGCTGTTTTTT. The chain employs TRBV6-2 or TRBV6-3 and TRBJ2-2; 10 bases are shared with TRBD1. This CDR3 has 17 amino acids. V was pared by 5 bases and J by 7 bases, with 13 bases of the junction left unmatched. The V gene's germline CDR1 is MNHEY and CDR2 SVGEGT.

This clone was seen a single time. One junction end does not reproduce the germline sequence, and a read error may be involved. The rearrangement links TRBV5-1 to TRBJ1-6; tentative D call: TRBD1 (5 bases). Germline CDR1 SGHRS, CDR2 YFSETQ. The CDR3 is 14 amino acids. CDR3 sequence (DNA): TGCGCCAGCACCGGGGACTCCGATAATTCACCCCTCCACTTT. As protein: CASTGDSDNSPLHF. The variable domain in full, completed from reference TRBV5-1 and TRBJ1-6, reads KAGVTQTPRYLIKTRGQQVTLSCSPISGHRSVSWYQQTPGQGLQFLFEYFSETQRNKGNFPGRFSGRQFSNSRSEMNVSTLELGDSALYLCASTGDSDNSPLHFGNGTRLTVT.

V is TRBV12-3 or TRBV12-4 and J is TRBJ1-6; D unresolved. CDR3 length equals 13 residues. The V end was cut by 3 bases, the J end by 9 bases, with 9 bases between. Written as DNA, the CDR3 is TGTGCCAGCAGTTTGGAAGGTTTTTCACCCCTCCACTTT. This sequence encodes CASSLEGFSPLHF.

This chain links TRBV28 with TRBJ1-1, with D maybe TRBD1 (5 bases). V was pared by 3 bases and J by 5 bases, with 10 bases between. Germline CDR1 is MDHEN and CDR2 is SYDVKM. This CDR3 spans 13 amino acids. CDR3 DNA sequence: TGTGCCAGCAGTTTTCAGGGCGCAACTGAAGCTTTCTTT. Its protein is CASSFQGATEAFF.

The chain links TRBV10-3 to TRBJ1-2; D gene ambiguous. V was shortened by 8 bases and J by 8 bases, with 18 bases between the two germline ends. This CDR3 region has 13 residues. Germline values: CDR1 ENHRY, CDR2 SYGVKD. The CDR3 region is CAIQLSPEWGYTF. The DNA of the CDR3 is TGTGCCATCCAATTATCACCGGAATGGGGCTACACCTTC.

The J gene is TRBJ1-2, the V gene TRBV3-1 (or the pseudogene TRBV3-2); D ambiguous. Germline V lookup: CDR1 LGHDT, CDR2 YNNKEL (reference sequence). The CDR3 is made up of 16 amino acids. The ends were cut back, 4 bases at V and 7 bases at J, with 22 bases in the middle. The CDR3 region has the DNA TGTGCCAGCAGCCCCCCCGGGCCGTACCCACTATTTGGCTACACCTTC. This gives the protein CASSPPGPYPLFGYTF.